Listed here are 10 T cell receptor beta chains from one sample, sequenced in a study of blood T cell repertoires in COVID-19. Clones were read by immunoSEQ multiplex PCR, and TCRdb kept only the in-frame ones, dropping some. Of a few hundred thousand clones in the sample, over 75% were seen once. The sequencing sample was made of PBMCs or T cells enriched from blood (not recorded which). The receptors derive from a man between 40 and 49 years old who had recovered from COVID-19.

The V and J genes are TRBV6-2 or TRBV6-3 and TRBJ1-6, with a tentative D call TRBD1 (5 bases). The CDR3 is made up of 18 amino acids. The V end was cut by 2 bases, the J end by 0 bases, with 14 bases between. Germline values: CDR1 MNHEY, CDR2 SVGEGT. The CDR3 region is CASSYKRGQSSYNSPLHF. The CDR3 DNA follows: TGTGCCAGCAGTTACAAAAGGGGCCAGAGCTCCTATAATTCACCCCTCCACTTT.

The chain uses TRBV24-1 and TRBJ2-1, with 11 bases that match TRBD2. Losses at the gene ends were 4 bases for V and 2 bases for J; bases not matched to a gene: 0. The CDR3 runs to 15 residues. Germline values: CDR1 KGHDR, CDR2 SFDVKD. CDR3 sequence (DNA): TGTGCCACCAGTGAACTAGCGGGAGCCTACAATGAGCAGTTCTTC. Its translation: CATSELAGAYNEQFF.

The chain uses TRBV28 and TRBJ1-1, with D possibly being TRBD1 (6 bases). Germline V gene lookup returns CDR1 MDHEN and CDR2 SYDVKM. This CDR3 region has 14 residues. V was cut by 0 bases and J by 1 base, with 6 bases left in between. The CDR3 spells CASSLWDRNTEAFF. The CDR3 coding sequence is TGTGCCAGCAGTTTATGGGACAGGAACACTGAAGCTTTCTTT.

V usage is TRBV5-5 and J usage is TRBJ1-4, with 7 bases fitting TRBD1. Trimming removed 0 bases from V and 4 bases from J; junction bases left unmatched: 9. Germline-derived CDR1 and CDR2 are SGHKS and YYEKEE (reference sequence). The CDR3 sequence is 17 residues long. CDR3 amino acids: CASSLGLGTDSNEKLFF. CDR3 DNA sequence: TGTGCCAGCAGCTTGGGCCTTGGGACAGACAGTAATGAAAAACTGTTTTTT.

This sequence joins TRBV7-2 and TRBJ1-5, with 8 positions matching TRBD1. This CDR3 is 14 amino acids long. CDR1 and CDR2 (germline): SGHTA, FQGNSA. With 4 bases clipped from V and 6 bases from J, the junction kept 5 bases outside the gene matches. The CDR3 loop reads CASSWTGPIQPQHF. The CDR3 nucleotides read TGTGCCAGCAGCTGGACAGGGCCAATTCAGCCCCAGCATTTT.

The chain recombines TRBV24-1 with TRBJ2-1; TRBD1 might be the D (6 bases). Trimming left V 3 bases short and J 3 bases short, with 11 bases between. Germline CDR1 reads KGHDR; CDR2 reads SFDVKD. The CDR3 sequence is 15 residues long. The CDR3 DNA reads as TGTGCCACCAGTGATGGGGGCACCTACTACAATGAGCAGTTCTTC. Amino acid sequence: CATSDGGTYYNEQFF.

V and J are TRBV15 and TRBJ1-5, with 8 bases that match TRBD1. The J segment lost 4 bases and the V segment lost 8 bases, leaving 4 bases of the junction unmatched. Germline V gene sequence: CDR1 LNHNV, CDR2 YYDKDF (reference sequence). CDR3 size: 13 residues. CDR3 amino acids: CATRDRSNQPQHF. CDR3 DNA sequence: TGTGCCACCCGGGACAGGAGTAATCAGCCCCAGCATTTT.

The V call is TRBV7-8, the J call TRBJ1-5, with 8 positions matching TRBD1. This CDR3 comprises 14 residues. After removal of 6 bases from V and 3 bases from J, the junction contained 4 bases not matched to a gene. Germline CDR1 reads SGHVS; CDR2 reads FQNEAQ. CDR3 sequence (DNA): TGTGCCAGCAGAGGGACAGGCCTCAATCAGCCCCAGCATTTT. Translated: CASRGTGLNQPQHF.

V usage is TRBV10-3 and J usage is TRBJ1-1; unclear D gene. The CDR3 runs 12 residues. V lost 4 bases and J 5 bases, leaving 8 bases between the germline ends. Germline values: CDR1 ENHRY, CDR2 SYGVKD. CDR3 nucleotides: TGTGCCATCAGTGGGCCGGGGACTGAAGCTTTCTTT. Encoded protein: CAISGPGTEAFF.

This chain joins TRBV9 and TRBJ2-5; 9 bases fit TRBD2. CDR1 and CDR2 (germline): SGDLS, YYNGEE. CDR3 length equals 15 residues. With V trimmed by 3 bases and J by 5 bases, 8 bases remained unmatched. CDR3 coding DNA: TGTGCCAGCAGCGCTAGCGGGGTGGCCGGGGAGACCCAGTACTTC. Translating gives CASSASGVAGETQYF.